This is a list of T cell receptor beta chains from one sample in a study of STAT5B mutations in CD4+ large granular lymphocyte leukemia. The assay was immunoSEQ multiplex PCR, and TCRdb's table has in-frame clones only and misses some. Of approximately 41,000 clones in the sample, roughly 85% are singletons; the top ten hold 1% to 1.5%. The sequenced material came from CD4+ T cells from blood buffy coats. These TCRs come from a human donor in good health. Each CDR3 is given with its conserved first and last residue. The D gene is left open where the match is weak. Not every row has a clone size; where given, it reads once, few, many or a size class.

clone size: .
V gene: TRBV5-4
J gene: TRBJ2-7
D gene: TRBD1
CDR3 protein: CASSLGTGEYEQYF
CDR3 DNA: TGTGCCAGCAGCCTTGGGACAGGGGAATACGAGCAGTACTTC

clone size: .
V gene: TRBV2
J gene: TRBJ2-2
D gene: .
CDR3 protein: CASVAGPGSTGELFF
CDR3 DNA: TGTGCCAGTGTGGCGGGGCCGGGGAGCACCGGGGAGCTGTTTTTT

clone size: .
V gene: TRBV6-6
J gene: TRBJ1-4
D gene: TRBD1
CDR3 protein: CASSHGTGGLSEKLFF
CDR3 DNA: TGTGCCAGCAGTCACGGGACAGGGGGCTTGAGTGAAAAACTGTTTTTT

clone size: .
V gene: TRBV7-6
J gene: TRBJ2-4
D gene: TRBD2
CDR3 protein: CASSTGLAGGLVKNIQYF
CDR3 DNA: TGTGCCAGCAGCACTGGACTAGCGGGAGGGTTAGTCAAAAACATTCAGTACTTC

clone size: .
V gene: TRBV18
J gene: TRBJ2-5
D gene: TRBD1
CDR3 protein: CASSPVQGAETQYF
CDR3 DNA: TGTGCCAGCTCACCCGTGCAGGGGGCTGAGACCCAGTACTTC

clone size: .
V gene: TRBV30
J gene: TRBJ2-7
D gene: .
CDR3 protein: CAWSVSVYEQYF
CDR3 DNA: TGTGCCTGGAGTGTCTCAGTCTACGAGCAGTACTTC

clone size: .
V gene: TRBV5-5
J gene: TRBJ1-5
D gene: TRBD1
CDR3 protein: CASSLRGQGNQPQHF
CDR3 DNA: TGTGCCAGCAGCCTAAGGGGGCAGGGCAATCAGCCCCAGCATTTT

clone size: .
V gene: TRBV12-5
J gene: TRBJ1-1
D gene: .
CDR3 protein: CASGLGHPNTEAFF
CDR3 DNA: TGTGCTAGTGGTTTGGGGCACCCGAACACTGAAGCTTTCTTT

clone size: .
V gene: TRBV27
J gene: TRBJ1-2
D gene: .
CDR3 protein: CASSLGRTSPYGYTF
CDR3 DNA: TGTGCCAGTTCCCTCGGACGGACATCACCCTATGGCTACACCTTC

clone size: .
V gene: TRBV2
J gene: TRBJ2-4
D gene: .
CDR3 protein: CASSAGGSTNIQYF
CDR3 DNA: TGTGCCAGCAGTGCGGGGGGCTCAACGAACATTCAGTACTTC

clone size: .
V gene: TRBV2
J gene: TRBJ1-1
D gene: TRBD1
CDR3 protein: CASVAGGITEAFF
CDR3 DNA: TGTGCCAGCGTCGCAGGGGGAATCACTGAAGCTTTCTTT

clone size: .
V gene: TRBV28
J gene: TRBJ2-1
D gene: .
CDR3 protein: CASSFSYGGEQFF
CDR3 DNA: TGTGCCAGCAGTTTCAGCTACGGGGGTGAGCAGTTCTTC

clone size: .
V gene: TRBV7-2
J gene: TRBJ2-7
D gene: .
CDR3 protein: CASSLQRDLEQYF
CDR3 DNA: TGTGCCAGCAGCTTACAGAGGGACCTTGAGCAGTACTTC

clone size: .
V gene: TRBV19
J gene: TRBJ1-1
D gene: TRBD1
CDR3 protein: CASRTGGLAEAFF
CDR3 DNA: TGTGCCAGTAGGACAGGGGGCTTGGCTGAAGCTTTCTTT

clone size: .
V gene: TRBV5-6
J gene: TRBJ2-3
D gene: .
CDR3 protein: CASSRGEDTQYF
CDR3 DNA: TGTGCCAGCAGCAGAGGGGAAGATACGCAGTATTTT

clone size: .
V gene: TRBV6-1
J gene: TRBJ1-4
D gene: .
CDR3 protein: CASLYTGGPPKLFF
CDR3 DNA: TGTGCCAGCCTTTACACTGGGGGCCCCCCAAAACTGTTTTTT

clone size: .
V gene: TRBV7-9
J gene: TRBJ2-3
D gene: TRBD2
CDR3 protein: CASSFGGGGDTQYF
CDR3 DNA: TGTGCCAGCAGCTTCGGCGGGGGGGGAGATACGCAGTATTTT

clone size: .
V gene: TRBV2
J gene: TRBJ2-3
D gene: .
CDR3 protein: CASRRQSGTDTQYF
CDR3 DNA: TGTGCCAGTCGGAGACAATCGGGCACAGATACGCAGTATTTT

clone size: .
V gene: TRBV7-9
J gene: TRBJ2-7
D gene: .
CDR3 protein: CASSLESEQYF
CDR3 DNA: TGTGCCAGCAGCTTAGAGAGCGAGCAGTACTTC

clone size: .
V gene: TRBV7-8
J gene: TRBJ1-5
D gene: TRBD1
CDR3 protein: CASSGGTGVSSNQPQHF
CDR3 DNA: TGTGCCAGCAGCGGGGGGACAGGGGTATCTAGCAATCAGCCCCAGCATTTT

clone size: .
V gene: TRBV7-8
J gene: TRBJ1-1
D gene: .
CDR3 protein: CASSSSSPLGTEAFF
CDR3 DNA: TGTGCCAGCAGCTCCTCATCCCCTCTGGGCACTGAAGCTTTCTTT

clone size: .
V gene: TRBV7-2
J gene: TRBJ2-2
D gene: TRBD2
CDR3 protein: CASNPTGLASTGELFF
CDR3 DNA: TGTGCCAGCAATCCGACGGGACTAGCTTCCACCGGGGAGCTGTTTTTT

clone size: .
V gene: TRBV9
J gene: TRBJ1-3
D gene: .
CDR3 protein: CASSVDAGDSGNTIYF
CDR3 DNA: TGTGCCAGCAGCGTAGATGCAGGGGACTCTGGAAACACCATATATTTT

clone size: .
V gene: TRBV7-6
J gene: TRBJ2-7
D gene: .
CDR3 protein: CASSLSTGPTYEQYF
CDR3 DNA: TGTGCCAGCAGCTTAAGTACGGGACCCACCTACGAGCAGTACTTC

clone size: once
V gene: TRBV18
J gene: TRBJ2-1
D gene: TRBD2
CDR3 protein: CASSPPLAGENEQFF
CDR3 DNA: TGTGCCAGCTCACCACCTCTAGCGGGAGAGAATGAGCAGTTCTTC

clone size: .
V gene: TRBV15
J gene: TRBJ2-7
D gene: TRBD1
CDR3 protein: CATSRYTGVYEQYF
CDR3 DNA: TGTGCCACCAGCAGATATACAGGGGTTTACGAGCAGTACTTC

clone size: few
V gene: TRBV19
J gene: TRBJ2-2
D gene: TRBD1
CDR3 protein: CASSGTGGMGTGELFF
CDR3 DNA: TGTGCCAGTAGCGGGACAGGGGGCATGGGCACCGGGGAGCTGTTTTTT

clone size: .
V gene: TRBV27
J gene: TRBJ2-5
D gene: .
CDR3 protein: CASRNLGETQYF
CDR3 DNA: TGTGCCAGTCGAAATTTGGGGGAGACCCAGTACTTC

clone size: .
V gene: TRBV14
J gene: TRBJ2-1
D gene: TRBD1
CDR3 protein: CASSLIGTGVDEQFF
CDR3 DNA: TGTGCCAGCAGCCTGATAGGGACAGGGGTCGATGAGCAGTTCTTC

clone size: .
V gene: TRBV5-1
J gene: TRBJ2-7
D gene: .
CDR3 protein: CASSMGAGSYEQYF
CDR3 DNA: TGCGCCAGCAGCATGGGAGCGGGCTCCTACGAGCAGTACTTC

clone size: .
V gene: TRBV5-5
J gene: TRBJ1-1
D gene: .
CDR3 protein: CASSLAGWRPNTEAFF
CDR3 DNA: TGTGCCAGCAGCTTGGCGGGGTGGCGACCGAACACTGAAGCTTTCTTT

clone size: .
V gene: TRBV7-3
J gene: TRBJ2-3
D gene: TRBD2
CDR3 protein: CASSLFPSGVSTDTQYF
CDR3 DNA: TGTGCCAGCAGCTTATTTCCTAGCGGGGTTAGCACAGATACGCAGTATTTT

clone size: .
V gene: TRBV9
J gene: TRBJ2-3
D gene: TRBD2
CDR3 protein: CASSVASGPDTQYF
CDR3 DNA: TGTGCCAGCAGCGTAGCTAGCGGTCCAGATACGCAGTATTTT

clone size: .
V gene: TRBV4-2
J gene: TRBJ1-2
D gene: .
CDR3 protein: CASSQDTYGYTF
CDR3 DNA: TGTGCCAGCAGCCAAGATACGTATGGCTACACCTTC

clone size: .
V gene: TRBV29-1
J gene: TRBJ2-7
D gene: .
CDR3 protein: CSVGASYEQYF
CDR3 DNA: TGCAGCGTGGGGGCCTCCTACGAGCAGTACTTC

clone size: .
V gene: TRBV5-4
J gene: TRBJ2-1
D gene: TRBD2
CDR3 protein: CASSLQLAVENEQFF
CDR3 DNA: TGTGCCAGCAGCTTGCAACTAGCGGTGGAAAATGAGCAGTTCTTC

clone size: .
V gene: TRBV18
J gene: TRBJ1-1
D gene: .
CDR3 protein: CASSPPGTALAFF
CDR3 DNA: TGTGCCAGCTCTCCTCCGGGGACCGCCCTAGCTTTCTTT

clone size: few
V gene: TRBV5-1
J gene: TRBJ2-1
D gene: TRBD1
CDR3 protein: CASSTGTGGPNEQFF
CDR3 DNA: TGCGCCAGCAGCACTGGGACAGGGGGCCCGAATGAGCAGTTCTTC

clone size: once
V gene: TRBV5-6
J gene: TRBJ2-7
D gene: TRBD1
CDR3 protein: CASSTRQGLRQYF
CDR3 DNA: TGTGCCAGCAGCACCCGACAGGGGTTGAGGCAGTACTTC

clone size: .
V gene: TRBV6-5
J gene: TRBJ1-5
D gene: .
CDR3 protein: CASSYSAAGAQPQHF
CDR3 DNA: TGTGCCAGCAGTTACTCAGCGGCGGGGGCTCAGCCCCAGCATTTT

clone size: .
V gene: TRBV6-7
J gene: TRBJ1-4
D gene: TRBD1
CDR3 protein: CASSYSGDRGRANEKLFF
CDR3 DNA: TGTGCCAGCAGTTACTCAGGGGACAGGGGGCGGGCTAATGAAAAACTGTTTTTT

clone size: .
V gene: TRBV11-2
J gene: TRBJ2-7
D gene: .
CDR3 protein: CASSWGRSSYEQYF
CDR3 DNA: TGTGCCAGCAGCTGGGGGAGATCCTCCTACGAGCAGTACTTC

clone size: .
V gene: TRBV6-5
J gene: TRBJ1-1
D gene: TRBD1
CDR3 protein: CASSYGTEGGNTEAFF
CDR3 DNA: TGTGCCAGCAGTTACGGGACAGAGGGGGGGAACACTGAAGCTTTCTTT

clone size: .
V gene: TRBV7-2
J gene: TRBJ1-1
D gene: .
CDR3 protein: CASSLDRGNTEAFF
CDR3 DNA: TGTGCCAGCAGCTTAGATCGGGGTAACACTGAAGCTTTCTTT

clone size: .
V gene: TRBV28
J gene: TRBJ2-3
D gene: TRBD2
CDR3 protein: CASSLLAGVVDTQYF
CDR3 DNA: TGTGCCAGCAGTTTACTAGCGGGAGTAGTAGATACGCAGTATTTT

clone size: .
V gene: TRBV10-1
J gene: TRBJ1-5
D gene: .
CDR3 protein: CASSESEQANQPQHF
CDR3 DNA: TGCGCCAGCAGTGAGTCAGAGCAGGCTAATCAGCCCCAGCATTTT

clone size: .
V gene: TRBV5-1
J gene: TRBJ1-2
D gene: .
CDR3 protein: CASSPTDLYGYTF
CDR3 DNA: TGCGCCAGCAGCCCCACCGACCTCTATGGCTACACCTTC

clone size: .
V gene: TRBV5-1
J gene: TRBJ2-3
D gene: .
CDR3 protein: CASRYGTATDTQYF
CDR3 DNA: TGCGCCAGCAGGTACGGGACTGCCACAGATACGCAGTATTTT

clone size: .
V gene: TRBV28
J gene: TRBJ2-7
D gene: .
CDR3 protein: CASNRDVYEQYF
CDR3 DNA: TGTGCCAGCAATCGGGACGTTTACGAGCAGTACTTC

clone size: .
V gene: TRBV5-1
J gene: TRBJ2-5
D gene: .
CDR3 protein: CASSFTGQETQYF
CDR3 DNA: TGCGCCAGCAGCTTCACAGGGCAAGAGACCCAGTACTTC

clone size: .
V gene: TRBV30
J gene: TRBJ1-4
D gene: TRBD1
CDR3 protein: CAWSRQGNEKLFF
CDR3 DNA: TGTGCCTGGAGTCGACAGGGGAACGAAAAACTGTTTTTT

clone size: .
V gene: TRBV18
J gene: TRBJ2-3
D gene: TRBD2
CDR3 protein: CASSRTSYTDTQYF
CDR3 DNA: TGTGCCAGCTCGCGGACTAGTTACACAGATACGCAGTATTTT

clone size: .
V gene: TRBV7-3
J gene: TRBJ2-3
D gene: TRBD2
CDR3 protein: CASSSTSGIGTDTQYF
CDR3 DNA: TGTGCCAGCAGCTCGACTAGCGGGATAGGTACAGATACGCAGTATTTT

clone size: .
V gene: TRBV7-3
J gene: TRBJ2-7
D gene: .
CDR3 protein: CASSRDGLSYEQYF
CDR3 DNA: TGTGCCAGCAGCCGGGACGGTCTCTCCTACGAGCAGTACTTC

clone size: .
V gene: TRBV6-5
J gene: TRBJ1-2
D gene: .
CDR3 protein: CASSFRQHYGYTF
CDR3 DNA: TGTGCCAGCAGCTTCCGACAGCACTATGGCTACACCTTC